These 15 T cell receptor beta chains were all obtained from the same sample, sequenced in a study of vaccination and CD4 T cells after COVID-19. The sample's treatment: roughly 11-day PBMC culture with coronavirus spike peptide pools or control peptides (ViraFEST assay). Oncomine TCR Beta short-read sequencing was applied to DNA from cultured CD4+ T cells. Using its own MiXCR run on the PCR reads, TCRdb lists one record per CDR3 protein. The sample carries some 16,000 distinct CDR3 sequences, about two fifths recorded once. Antigens of these TCRs are unknown. Sequencing used CD4+ T cells from blood, cultured in vitro, obtained after SARS-CoV-2 vaccination. The receptors were sampled from a human donor who had recovered from COVID-19.

This clonotype was counted between two and nine times. The chain is built from TRBV6-2 or TRBV6-3 and TRBJ2-4; maybe TRBD2 (6 bases). Trimming stripped 4 bases from V and 7 bases from J, with 17 bases between. This CDR3 comprises 15 residues. Germline CDR1 is MNHEY and CDR2 is SVGEGT. The CDR3, as DNA: TGTGCCAGCAGTTCCGGGACGGGAGCTAGGAACATTCAGTACTTC. Its translation: CASSSGTGARNIQYF.

The CDR3 DNA sequence: TGTGCCAGCAGCTCAGGGACTAGCGGATACACAGATACGCAGTATTTT. Translation: CASSSGTSGYTDTQYF. The V gene is TRBV7-3, the J gene TRBJ2-3; 11 nucleotides align to TRBD2. The CDR3 is 16 amino acids. Unmatched junction bases numbered 5, after V lost 4 bases and J lost 2 bases. From germline, CDR1 is SGHTA and CDR2 FQGTGA.

In DNA form, the CDR3 reads TGTGCCAGCAGCCATTCGTACTACGAGCAGTACTTC. Protein sequence: CASSHSYYEQYF. The chain carries TRBV14 and TRBJ2-7; D is unresolved. The germline CDR1 and CDR2 sequences are SGHDN and FVKESK. Trimming removed 3 bases at V and 3 bases at J, with 6 bases between. The CDR3 covers 12 residues.

CDR3 nucleotide sequence: TGTGCCAGCAGTTTAGCTAACTATGGCTACACCTTC. Translation gives CASSLANYGYTF. This rearrangement joins TRBV12-3 or TRBV12-4 to TRBJ1-2; no definite D call. The CDR3 is made up of 12 amino acids. V lost 0 bases to trimming and J lost 1 base, with 0 bases between them.

This clonotype was seen only a few times. The CDR3 coding sequence is TGCGCCAGCAGCCCGACAGGGGGCCATGGCTACACCTTC. This encodes CASSPTGGHGYTF. This sequence joins TRBV4-3 and TRBJ1-2; TRBD1 agrees at 10 bases. Germline CDR1 and CDR2: LGHNA and YSLEER. The CDR3 sequence is 13 residues long. The V gene end was trimmed by 4 bases and the J gene end by 6 bases; junction bases not matched to a gene: 2.

This clonotype was seen a few times. J is TRBJ2-5 and V is TRBV7-9; D gene unclear. Germline CDR1 and CDR2: SEHNR and FQNEAQ (reference sequence). CDR3 length: 17 amino acids. Between the trimmed V and J ends, which lost 1 base and 7 bases, there was a span of 22 bases. This chain's CDR3 is CASSLGSAGTRVVTQYF. CDR3 DNA: TGTGCCAGCAGCTTAGGTTCCGCAGGAACAAGAGTAGTGACCCAGTACTTC.

The chain has TRBV7-2 and TRBJ2-3, with TRBD2 matching over 11 bases. The CDR3 loop spans 17 amino acids. V dropped 5 bases and J dropped 2; count of bases not matched to a gene: 9. Germline assignment: CDR1 SGHTA and CDR2 FQGNSA. The CDR3 DNA reads as TGTGCCAGCAGCCCAAGAAGGGGACTAGCGGCCACAGATACGCAGTATTTT. Translation gives CASSPRRGLAATDTQYF.

This clonotype has just a few counts. The V and J genes are TRBV19 and TRBJ2-1, with TRBD1 matching 11 bases. CDR1 is LNHDA, CDR2 SQIVND, per germline (reference sequence). CDR3 length equals 15 residues. V shed 6 bases, J shed 4 bases, and the junction held 5 bases outside the gene matches. The CDR3 bases are TGTGCCAGTAGCCGGGACAGGGGGGGGTACAATGAGCAGTTCTTC. Translation: CASSRDRGGYNEQFF. The variable domain in full, completed from reference TRBV19 and TRBJ2-1, reads DGGITQSPKYLFRKEGQNVTLSCEQNLNHDAMYWYRQDPGQGLRLIYYSQIVNDFQKGDIAEGYSVSREKKESFPLTVTSAQKNPTAFYLCASSRDRGGYNEQFFGPGTRLTVL.

The rearrangement uses TRBV7-3 and TRBJ2-6, with D uncertain. Looked up from germline, CDR1 is SGHTA and CDR2 is FQGTGA. V was trimmed by 0 bases and J by 0 bases, leaving 9 bases between them. The CDR3 is 17 amino acids. The CDR3 nucleotides read TGTGCCAGCAGCTTAACTGGCAGGAGCTCTGGGGCCAACGTCCTGACTTTC. Its translation is CASSLTGRSSGANVLTF. The full variable domain, completed using reference TRBV7-3 and TRBJ2-6, is GAGVSQTPSNKVTEKGKYVELRCDPISGHTALYWYRQSLGQGPEFLIYFQGTGAADDSGLPNDRFFAVRPEGSVSTLKIQRTERGDSAVYLCASSLTGRSSGANVLTFGAGSRLTVL.

V is TRBV20-1 and J is TRBJ2-5; unclear D gene. The CDR3 runs to 12 residues. The V end was cut by 3 bases, the J end by 1 base, with 6 bases between. Germline CDR1 and CDR2: DFQATT and SNEGSKA (reference sequence). The CDR3 sequence is CSARTPQETQYF. DNA of the CDR3: TGCAGTGCTAGGACACCCCAAGAGACCCAGTACTTC.

The genes are TRBV27 and TRBJ2-2; TRBD2 matches at 13 bases. Looked up from germline, CDR1 is MNHEY and CDR2 is SMNVEV (reference sequence). CDR3 length: 16 amino acids. With 7 bases clipped from V and 8 bases from J, the junction kept 10 bases outside the gene matches. The CDR3, as DNA: TGTGCCAGCACACTAGCGGGAGGGCCTTCAGGGGGGGAGCTGTTTTTT. This gives the protein CASTLAGGPSGGELFF.

The chain combines TRBV4-1 with TRBJ1-5; D gene ambiguous. The V end was cut by 3 bases, the J end by 10 bases, with 13 bases between. The CDR3 has 13 amino acids. CDR1 and CDR2 from the germline V gene are MGHRA and YSYEKL. In DNA, the CDR3 is TGCGCCAGCAGCCAGGTGACCCTGGCCCCCCAGCATTTT. Translation: CASSQVTLAPQHF.

This chain joins TRBV2 and TRBJ1-5, with 7 positions matching TRBD1. This CDR3 has 14 amino acids. Germline CDR1 is SNHLY and CDR2 is FYNNEI. The trim removed 6 bases at V and 3 bases at J, leaving 5 bases unmatched. CDR3 bases: TGTGCCAGCAGATCGACAGGGTACAATCAGCCCCAGCATTTT. Its protein is CASRSTGYNQPQHF.

The chain uses TRBV20-1 and TRBJ1-1; D is unclear. The ends were cut back, 6 bases at V and 4 bases at J, with 21 bases in the middle. Germline V lookup: CDR1 DFQATT, CDR2 SNEGSKA (reference sequence). The length of the CDR3 is 15 residues. CDR3 coding DNA: TGCAGTGCCCCCAATCCGGACTGGAGGTCCACTGAAGCTTTCTTT. This encodes CSAPNPDWRSTEAFF.

The chain recombines TRBV11-2 with TRBJ2-7, with 7 bases identical to TRBD2. The CDR3 loop spans 15 amino acids. The germline V gene encodes CDR1 SGHAT and CDR2 FQNNGV. V lost 5 bases, J lost 3 bases, and 10 bases stayed unmatched. CDR3 nucleotides: TGTGCCAGCAGCATAGGCCAGGGAGGGGTCTACGAGCAGTACTTC. Translation: CASSIGQGGVYEQYF.